This T cell receptor (beta chain) stems from a study of breast tumors, draining lymph nodes, adjacent tissues (TCRdb year 2016). A note on the overall study: Breast cancer patients provided tumor, adjacent nontumor tissue and axillary lymph nodes, and the study compared the TCR beta repertoires across these three sources. In human breast cancer, the study set out to evaluate how tumor, surrounding tissue and draining lymph node repertoires relate to one another and whether T cells may move between these sites.

The run used an Illumina HiSeq 2000. TCR beta chain libraries were generated through multiplex PCR amplification. High-throughput sequencing was used to analyze the amplified TCR beta chain products. TCRdb ran its own pipeline on the public reads, namely fastp trimming at Q25 and MiXCR clone calling, and kept in-frame beta chains. Rows with a matching CDR3 protein are joined into one entry that keeps the most common DNA and genes. Within this sample are roughly 17,000 distinct CDR3 sequences, with approximately 57% of them counted one time only. Approximately 21% of the sample goes to the ten largest clones. Study-wide findings and limitations: Tumors showed preferential V and J gene usage, and their T-cell repertoire diversity fell below that of lymph nodes yet above that of nontumor tissue. A scenario in which most tumor T cells derive from the lymph node and then expand within tumor tissue was judged to be consistent with the data. In luminal-like breast cancer, tumor and nontumor tissue repertoires resembled each other significantly more than in basal-like breast cancer. Rather than being directly demonstrated, the conclusion that tumor T cells originate in lymph nodes was presented as consistent with a hypothesis.

Adjacent samples consisted of nontumor breast tissue surrounding the tumor. This clonotype was observed at least ten times. Its recognized antigen is unknown. Base qualities were left out, and no much larger clone turns up one base away. Based on the germline V gene, the CDR1 and CDR2 sequences are MNHEY and SVGAGI. V and J lose 5 bases and 1 base, and a span of 8 bases separates them. Its CDR3 holds 14 amino acids, cysteine through phenylalanine. The sequence is cut down to CDR3 DNA, 42 bases in frame from base 1. The sequence derives from a female donor with breast cancer. Some clones in this sample may be carry-over from other donors' samples. The chain couples TRBV6-5 to TRBJ2-2, with the D gene uncertain. The sequencing sample was made of tumor-adjacent breast tissue. The CDR3 corresponds to CASSHGKNTGELFF. The bases are TGTGCCAGCAGTCACGGCAAGAACACCGGGGAGCTGTTTTTT.